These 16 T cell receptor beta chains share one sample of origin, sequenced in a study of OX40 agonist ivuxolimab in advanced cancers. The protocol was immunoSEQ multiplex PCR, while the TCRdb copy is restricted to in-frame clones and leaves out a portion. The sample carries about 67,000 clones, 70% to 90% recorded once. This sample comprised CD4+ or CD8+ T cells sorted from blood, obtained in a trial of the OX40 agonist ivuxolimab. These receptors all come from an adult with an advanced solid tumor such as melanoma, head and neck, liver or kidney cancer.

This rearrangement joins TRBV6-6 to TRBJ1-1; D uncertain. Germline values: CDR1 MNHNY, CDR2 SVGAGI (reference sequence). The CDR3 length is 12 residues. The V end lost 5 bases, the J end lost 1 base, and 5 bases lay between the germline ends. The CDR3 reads CASSRGNTEAFF. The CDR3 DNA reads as TGTGCCAGCAGTCGGGGGAACACTGAAGCTTTCTTT.

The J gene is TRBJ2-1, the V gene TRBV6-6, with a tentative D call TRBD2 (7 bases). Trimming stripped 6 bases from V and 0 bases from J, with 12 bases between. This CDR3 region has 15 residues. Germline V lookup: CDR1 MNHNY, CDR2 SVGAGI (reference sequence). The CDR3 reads CASRRGGSSYNEQFF. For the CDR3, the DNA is TGTGCCAGCAGAAGGGGGGGTAGCTCCTACAATGAGCAGTTCTTC.

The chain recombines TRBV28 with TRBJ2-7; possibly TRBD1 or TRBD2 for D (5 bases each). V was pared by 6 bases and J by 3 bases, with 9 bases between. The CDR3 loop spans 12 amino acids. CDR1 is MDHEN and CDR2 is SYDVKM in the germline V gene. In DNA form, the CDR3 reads TGTGCCAGCAGGGGGGTCAGCTACGAGCAGTACTTC. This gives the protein CASRGVSYEQYF.

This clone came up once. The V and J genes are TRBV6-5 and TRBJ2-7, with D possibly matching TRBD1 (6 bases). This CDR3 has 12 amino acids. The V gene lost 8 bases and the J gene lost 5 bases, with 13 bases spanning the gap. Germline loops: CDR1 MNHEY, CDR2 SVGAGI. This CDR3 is CASQTGTDEQYF. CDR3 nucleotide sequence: TGTGCCAGCCAAACAGGGACGGACGAGCAGTACTTC.

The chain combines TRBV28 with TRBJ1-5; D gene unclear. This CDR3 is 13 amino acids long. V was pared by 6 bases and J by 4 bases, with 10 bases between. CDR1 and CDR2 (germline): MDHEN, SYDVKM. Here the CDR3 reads CASRLDENQPQHF. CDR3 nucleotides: TGTGCCAGCAGGCTGGACGAAAATCAGCCCCAGCATTTT.

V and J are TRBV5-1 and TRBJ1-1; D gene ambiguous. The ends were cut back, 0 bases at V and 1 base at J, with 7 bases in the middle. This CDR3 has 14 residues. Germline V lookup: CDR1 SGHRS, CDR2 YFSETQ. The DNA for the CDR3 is TGCGCCAGCAGCTTGGGTCGGACGAACACTGAAGCTTTCTTT. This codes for CASSLGRTNTEAFF.

The CDR3 sequence is CASSPFGTSGQETQYF. CDR3 DNA sequence: TGTGCCAGCAGTCCCTTTGGGACCAGCGGACAAGAGACCCAGTACTTC. J is TRBJ2-5 and V is TRBV6-6; D assignment may be TRBD1 or TRBD2 (5 bases each). V was shortened by 5 bases and J by 2 bases, with 18 bases between the two germline ends. Germline CDR1 and CDR2: MNHNY and SVGAGI (reference sequence). This CDR3 has 16 amino acids.

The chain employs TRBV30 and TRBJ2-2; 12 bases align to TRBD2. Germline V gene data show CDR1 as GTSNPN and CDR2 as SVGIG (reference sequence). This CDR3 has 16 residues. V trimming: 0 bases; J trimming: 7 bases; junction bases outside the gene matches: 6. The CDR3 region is CAWSVLAGGPNGELFF. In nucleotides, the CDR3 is TGTGCCTGGAGTGTCCTAGCGGGGGGGCCGAACGGGGAGCTGTTTTTT.

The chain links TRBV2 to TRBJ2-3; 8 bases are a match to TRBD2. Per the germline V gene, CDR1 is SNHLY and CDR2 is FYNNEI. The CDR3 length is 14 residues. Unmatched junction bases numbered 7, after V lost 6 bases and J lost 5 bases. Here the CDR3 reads CASSWREARDTQYF. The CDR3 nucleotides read TGTGCCAGCAGCTGGCGGGAGGCCCGAGATACGCAGTATTTT.

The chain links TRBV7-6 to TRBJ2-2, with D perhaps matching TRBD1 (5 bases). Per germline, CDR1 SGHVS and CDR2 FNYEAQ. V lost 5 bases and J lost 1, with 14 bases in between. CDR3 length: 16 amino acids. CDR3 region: CASSPRQGLNTGELFF. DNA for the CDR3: TGTGCCAGCAGCCCACGCCAGGGCTTGAACACCGGGGAGCTGTTTTTT.

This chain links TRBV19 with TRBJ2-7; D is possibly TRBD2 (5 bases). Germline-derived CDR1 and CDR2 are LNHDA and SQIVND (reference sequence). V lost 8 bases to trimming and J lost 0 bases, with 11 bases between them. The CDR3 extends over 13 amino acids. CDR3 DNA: TGTGCCAGTGCGGGTTGGAGCTCCTACGAGCAGTACTTC. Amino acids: CASAGWSSYEQYF. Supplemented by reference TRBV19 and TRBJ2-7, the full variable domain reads DGGITQSPKYLFRKEGQNVTLSCEQNLNHDAMYWYRQDPGQGLRLIYYSQIVNDFQKGDIAEGYSVSREKKESFPLTVTSAQKNPTAFYLCASAGWSSYEQYFGPGTRLTVT.

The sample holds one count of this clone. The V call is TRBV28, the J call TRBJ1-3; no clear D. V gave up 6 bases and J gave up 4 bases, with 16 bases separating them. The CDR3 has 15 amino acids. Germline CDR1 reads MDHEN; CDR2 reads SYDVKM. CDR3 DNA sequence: TGTGCCAGCAGCCCGGGAGGTGTGGGAGGAAACACCATATATTTT. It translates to CASSPGGVGGNTIYF.

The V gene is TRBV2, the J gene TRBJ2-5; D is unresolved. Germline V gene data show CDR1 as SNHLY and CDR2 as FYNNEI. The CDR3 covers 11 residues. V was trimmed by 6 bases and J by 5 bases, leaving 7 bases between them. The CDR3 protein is CASRGVETQYF. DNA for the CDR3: TGTGCCAGCAGGGGTGTGGAGACCCAGTACTTC.

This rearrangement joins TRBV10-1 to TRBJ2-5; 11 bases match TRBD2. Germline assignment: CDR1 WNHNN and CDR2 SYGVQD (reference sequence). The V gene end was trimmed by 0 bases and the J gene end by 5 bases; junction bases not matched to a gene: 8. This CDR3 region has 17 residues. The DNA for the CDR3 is TGCGCCAGCAGTGAGTCGACGGCTAGCGGGAGGCGGGAGACCCAGTACTTC. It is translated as CASSESTASGRRETQYF.

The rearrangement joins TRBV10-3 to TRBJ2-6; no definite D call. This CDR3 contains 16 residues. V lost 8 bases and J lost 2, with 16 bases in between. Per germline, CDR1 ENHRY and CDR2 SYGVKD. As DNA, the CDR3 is TGTGCCATCCCCGGGCCTTCTATAGCTGGGGCCAACGTCCTGACTTTC. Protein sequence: CAIPGPSIAGANVLTF.

The CDR3 loop is CASEGNTEAFF. CDR3 DNA sequence: TGTGCCAGTGAGGGGAACACTGAAGCTTTCTTT. The chain uses TRBV7-2 and TRBJ1-1; D is unresolved. The germline CDR1 and CDR2 sequences are SGHTA and FQGNSA. The CDR3 contains 11 residues. Deletions cut 9 bases from V and 1 base from J, with 6 bases between.